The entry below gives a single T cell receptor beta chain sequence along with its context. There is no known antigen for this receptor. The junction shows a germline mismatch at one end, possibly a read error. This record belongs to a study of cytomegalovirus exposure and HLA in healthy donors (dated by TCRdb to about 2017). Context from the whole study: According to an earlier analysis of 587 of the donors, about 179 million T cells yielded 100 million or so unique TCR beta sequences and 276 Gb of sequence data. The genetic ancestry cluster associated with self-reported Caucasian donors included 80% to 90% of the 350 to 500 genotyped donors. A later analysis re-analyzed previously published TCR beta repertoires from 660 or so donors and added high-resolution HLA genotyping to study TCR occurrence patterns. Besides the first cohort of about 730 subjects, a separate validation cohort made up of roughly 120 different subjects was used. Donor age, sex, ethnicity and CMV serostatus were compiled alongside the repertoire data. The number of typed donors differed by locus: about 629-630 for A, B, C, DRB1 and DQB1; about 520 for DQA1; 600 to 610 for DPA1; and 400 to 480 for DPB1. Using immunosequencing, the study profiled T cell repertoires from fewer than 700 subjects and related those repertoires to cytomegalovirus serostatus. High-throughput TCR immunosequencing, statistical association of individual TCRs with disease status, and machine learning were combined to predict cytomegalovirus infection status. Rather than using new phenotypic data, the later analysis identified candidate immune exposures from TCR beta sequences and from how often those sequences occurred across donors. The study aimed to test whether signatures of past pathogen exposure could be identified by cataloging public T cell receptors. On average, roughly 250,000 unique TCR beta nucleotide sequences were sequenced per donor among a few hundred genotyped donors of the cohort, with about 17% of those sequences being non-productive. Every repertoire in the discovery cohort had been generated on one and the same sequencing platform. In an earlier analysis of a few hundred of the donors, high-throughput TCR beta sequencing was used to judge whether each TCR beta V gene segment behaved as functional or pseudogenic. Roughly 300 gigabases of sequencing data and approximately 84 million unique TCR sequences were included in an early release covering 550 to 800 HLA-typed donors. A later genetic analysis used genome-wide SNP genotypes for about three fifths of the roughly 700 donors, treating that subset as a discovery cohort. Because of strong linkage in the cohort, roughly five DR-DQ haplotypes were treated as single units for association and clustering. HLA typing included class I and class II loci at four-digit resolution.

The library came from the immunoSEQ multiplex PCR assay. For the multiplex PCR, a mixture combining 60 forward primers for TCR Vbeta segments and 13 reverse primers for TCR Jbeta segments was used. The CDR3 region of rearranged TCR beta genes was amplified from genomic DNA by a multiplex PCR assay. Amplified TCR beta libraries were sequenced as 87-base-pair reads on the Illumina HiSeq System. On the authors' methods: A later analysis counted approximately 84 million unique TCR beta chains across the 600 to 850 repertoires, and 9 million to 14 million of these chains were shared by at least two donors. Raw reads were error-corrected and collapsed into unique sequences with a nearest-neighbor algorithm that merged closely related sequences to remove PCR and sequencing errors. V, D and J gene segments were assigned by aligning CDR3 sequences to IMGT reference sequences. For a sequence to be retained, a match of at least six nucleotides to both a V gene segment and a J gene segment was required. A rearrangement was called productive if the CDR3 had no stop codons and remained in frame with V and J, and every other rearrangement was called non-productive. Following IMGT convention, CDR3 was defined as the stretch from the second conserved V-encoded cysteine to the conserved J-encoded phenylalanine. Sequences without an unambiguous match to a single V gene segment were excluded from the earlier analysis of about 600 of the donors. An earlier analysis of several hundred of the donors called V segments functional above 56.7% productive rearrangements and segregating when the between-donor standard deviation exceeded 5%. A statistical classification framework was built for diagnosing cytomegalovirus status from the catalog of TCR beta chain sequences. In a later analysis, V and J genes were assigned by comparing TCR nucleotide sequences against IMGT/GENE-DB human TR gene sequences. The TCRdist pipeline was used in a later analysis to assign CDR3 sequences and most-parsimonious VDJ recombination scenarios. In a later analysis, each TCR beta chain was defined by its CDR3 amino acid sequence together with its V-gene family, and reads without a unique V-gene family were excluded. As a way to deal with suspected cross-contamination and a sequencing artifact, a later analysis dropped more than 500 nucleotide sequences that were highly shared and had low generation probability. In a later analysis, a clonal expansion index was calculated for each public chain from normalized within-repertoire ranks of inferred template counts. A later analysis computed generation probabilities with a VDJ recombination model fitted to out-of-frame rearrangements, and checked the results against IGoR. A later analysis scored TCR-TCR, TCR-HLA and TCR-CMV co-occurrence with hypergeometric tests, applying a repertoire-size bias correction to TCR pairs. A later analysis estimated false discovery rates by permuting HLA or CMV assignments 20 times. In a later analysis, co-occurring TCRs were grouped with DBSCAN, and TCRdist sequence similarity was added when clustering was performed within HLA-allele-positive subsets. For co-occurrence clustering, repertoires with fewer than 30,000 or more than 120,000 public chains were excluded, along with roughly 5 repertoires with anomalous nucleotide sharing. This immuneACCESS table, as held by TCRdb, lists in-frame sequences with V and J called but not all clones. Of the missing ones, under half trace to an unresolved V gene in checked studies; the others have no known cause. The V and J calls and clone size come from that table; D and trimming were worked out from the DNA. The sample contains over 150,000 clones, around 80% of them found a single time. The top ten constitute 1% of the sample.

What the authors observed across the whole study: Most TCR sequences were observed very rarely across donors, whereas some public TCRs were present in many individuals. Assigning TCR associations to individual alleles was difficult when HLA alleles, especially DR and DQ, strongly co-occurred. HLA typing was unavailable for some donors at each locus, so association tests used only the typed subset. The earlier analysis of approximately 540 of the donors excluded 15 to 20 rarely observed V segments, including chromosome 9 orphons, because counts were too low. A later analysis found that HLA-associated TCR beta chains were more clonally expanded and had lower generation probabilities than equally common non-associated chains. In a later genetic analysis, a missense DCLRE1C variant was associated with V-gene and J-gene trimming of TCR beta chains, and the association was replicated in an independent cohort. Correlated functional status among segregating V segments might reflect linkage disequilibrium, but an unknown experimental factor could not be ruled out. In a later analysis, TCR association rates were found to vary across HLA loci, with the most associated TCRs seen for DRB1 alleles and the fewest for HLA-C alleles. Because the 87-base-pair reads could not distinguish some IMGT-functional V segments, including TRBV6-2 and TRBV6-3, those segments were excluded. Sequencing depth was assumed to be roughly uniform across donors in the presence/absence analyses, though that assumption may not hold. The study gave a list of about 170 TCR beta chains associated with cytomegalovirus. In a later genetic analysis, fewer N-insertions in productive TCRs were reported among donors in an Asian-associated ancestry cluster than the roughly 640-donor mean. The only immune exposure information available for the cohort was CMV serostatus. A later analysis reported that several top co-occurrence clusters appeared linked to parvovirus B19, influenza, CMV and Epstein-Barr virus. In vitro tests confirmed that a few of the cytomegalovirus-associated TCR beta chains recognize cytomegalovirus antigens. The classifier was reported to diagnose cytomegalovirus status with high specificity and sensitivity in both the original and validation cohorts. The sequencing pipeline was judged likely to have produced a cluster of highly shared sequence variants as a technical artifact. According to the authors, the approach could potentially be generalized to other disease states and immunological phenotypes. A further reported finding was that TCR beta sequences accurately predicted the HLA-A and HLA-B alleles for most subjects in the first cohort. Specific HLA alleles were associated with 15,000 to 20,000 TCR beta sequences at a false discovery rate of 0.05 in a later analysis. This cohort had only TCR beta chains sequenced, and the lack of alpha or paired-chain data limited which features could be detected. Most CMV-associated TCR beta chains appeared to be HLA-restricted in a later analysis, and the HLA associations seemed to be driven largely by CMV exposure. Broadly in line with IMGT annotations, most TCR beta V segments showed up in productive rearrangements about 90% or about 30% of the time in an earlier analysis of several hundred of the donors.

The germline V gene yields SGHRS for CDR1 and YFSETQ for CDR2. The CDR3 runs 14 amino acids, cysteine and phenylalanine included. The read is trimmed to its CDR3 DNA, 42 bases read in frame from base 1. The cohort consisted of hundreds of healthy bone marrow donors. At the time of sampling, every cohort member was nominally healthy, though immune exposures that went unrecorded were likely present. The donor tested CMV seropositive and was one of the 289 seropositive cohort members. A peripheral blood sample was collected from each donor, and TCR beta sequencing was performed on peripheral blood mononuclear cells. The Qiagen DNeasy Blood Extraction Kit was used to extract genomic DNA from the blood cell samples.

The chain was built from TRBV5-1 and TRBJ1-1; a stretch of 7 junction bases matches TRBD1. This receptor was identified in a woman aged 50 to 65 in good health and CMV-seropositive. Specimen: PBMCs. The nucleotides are TGCGCCAGCAGCTCCCAGGGGGGCCTTGATAAGTTTCTCTTT. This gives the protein CASSSQGGLDKFLF.